The 27 T cell receptor beta chains below come from one sample, sequenced in a study of beta chain features in type 1 diabetes. Sequenced material consisted of expressed TCRB transcripts (all of the isolated RNA was reverse transcribed). Assay used: immunoSEQ multiplex PCR; TCRdb lists only in-frame clones, some missing. This sample has about 930,000 clones, with roughly 15% found just once. Sample: naive CD4+ T cells from blood. The receptor source for this set is a woman in her late teens or twenties in good health.

This clone was picked up a small number of times. The chain joins TRBV7-2 to TRBJ1-1; 7 bases match TRBD1. The CDR3 is 13 amino acids. Trimming removed 6 bases from V and 6 bases from J; junction bases left unmatched: 7. CDR1 is SGHTA, CDR2 FQGNSA, per germline. CDR3 DNA sequence: TGTGCCAGCAGTTTTACAGGGGCGGCTGAAGCTTTCTTT. It encodes CASSFTGAAEAFF.

This clone was counted between two and nine times. The chain uses TRBV7-9 and TRBJ1-3, with unresolved D. The CDR3 length is 14 residues. Germline CDR1 and CDR2: SEHNR and FQNEAQ (reference sequence). V dropped 3 bases and J dropped 2 bases, with 8 bases sitting between them. DNA of the CDR3: TGTGCCAGCAGCTTCGGTAGAACTGGAAACACCATATATTTT. The encoded protein is CASSFGRTGNTIYF.

The gene calls are TRBV6-5 and TRBJ2-7; 11 nucleotides align to TRBD2. This CDR3 has 15 amino acids. Germline CDR1 and CDR2: MNHEY and SVGAGI. V gave up 2 bases and J gave up 4 bases; unmatched junction bases: 4. The CDR3 bases are TGTGCCAGCAGTTACAGTAGCGGGAGGGGATACGAGCAGTACTTC. The encoded protein is CASSYSSGRGYEQYF.

This clone was recorded a few times. The chain employs TRBV5-6 and TRBJ2-7; D is tentatively TRBD1 or TRBD2 (5 bases each). The CDR3 totals 14 residues. Germline CDR1 and CDR2: SGHDT and YYEEEE. The V end was cut by 3 bases, the J end by 3 bases, with 13 bases between. The DNA of the CDR3 is TGTGCCAGCAGCTCGACCGGGACCCTCTACGAGCAGTACTTC. It is translated as CASSSTGTLYEQYF.

This clone was detected only a few times. The V call is TRBV5-1, the J call TRBJ2-2, with 7 bases matching TRBD2. The germline gives CDR1 SGHRS, CDR2 YFSETQ. The V gene end was trimmed by 1 base and the J gene end by 7 bases; junction bases not matched to a gene: 10. This CDR3 contains 16 residues. This chain's CDR3 is CASSLNLGRDNGELFF. The CDR3, as DNA: TGCGCCAGCAGCTTGAACCTTGGGAGGGATAACGGGGAGCTGTTTTTT.

The rearrangement uses TRBV5-6 and TRBJ2-2; tentative D call: TRBD1 (5 bases). From germline, CDR1 is SGHDT and CDR2 YYEEEE. This CDR3 contains 16 residues. V was trimmed by 0 bases and J by 4 bases, leaving 13 bases between them. CDR3 bases: TGTGCCAGCAGCTTGGAAGGCAGGGTCCTCACCGGGGAGCTGTTTTTT. It translates to CASSLEGRVLTGELFF.

The chain carries TRBV5-6 and TRBJ1-5; D perhaps matches TRBD1 (6 bases). CDR1 is SGHDT, CDR2 YYEEEE, per germline. The CDR3 contains 14 residues. Trimming pared 2 bases from V and 5 bases from J, leaving 11 bases between. In DNA form, the CDR3 reads TGTGCCAGCAGCTTTTACAGGGTAGATCAGCCCCAGCATTTT. It codes for CASSFYRVDQPQHF.

The chain uses TRBV7-2 and TRBJ2-3; TRBD2 matches at 14 bases. CDR3 length equals 15 residues. V shed 4 bases, J shed 5 bases, and the junction held 2 bases outside the gene matches. In germline, CDR1 is SGHTA, CDR2 FQGNSA. As DNA, the CDR3 is TGTGCCAGCAGCTCGGGACTAGCGGGAGTAGATACGCAGTATTTT. It codes for CASSSGLAGVDTQYF.

A few counts support this clone. The J gene is TRBJ2-2, the V gene TRBV5-1; 7 bases agree with TRBD1. Germline V gene data show CDR1 as SGHRS and CDR2 as YFSETQ. V lost 4 bases and J lost 4; bases outside the gene matches: 7. This CDR3 region has 15 residues. The CDR3 is CASSLRQGFTGELFF. The CDR3 DNA follows: TGCGCCAGCAGCCTAAGACAGGGTTTCACCGGGGAGCTGTTTTTT. Filled out from reference TRBV5-1 and TRBJ2-2, the complete variable domain reads KAGVTQTPRYLIKTRGQQVTLSCSPISGHRSVSWYQQTPGQGLQFLFEYFSETQRNKGNFPGRFSGRQFSNSRSEMNVSTLELGDSALYLCASSLRQGFTGELFFGEGSRLTVL.

There are a few counts of this clone. CDR3 DNA: TGTGCCAGCACGGGTATTAGCGGGGGCCCCAATGAGCAGTTCTTC. Translation: CASTGISGGPNEQFF. The V and J genes are TRBV27 and TRBJ2-1; 9 nucleotides match TRBD2. The germline V gene has CDR1 MNHEY and CDR2 SMNVEV (reference sequence). The ends lost 7 bases at V and 6 bases at J; junction bases unmatched: 10. The CDR3 contains 15 residues.

This clone was counted a few times. The CDR3 here is CASSVAGAGGTNEQFF. The DNA of the CDR3 is TGTGCCAGCAGCGTAGCGGGAGCGGGAGGTACAAATGAGCAGTTCTTC. The chain carries TRBV9 and TRBJ2-1; 9 positions agree with TRBD2. V gave up 0 bases and J gave up 7 bases; unmatched junction bases: 8. CDR1 is SGDLS, CDR2 YYNGEE, per germline. The CDR3 totals 16 residues. The entire variable domain, with the rest obtained from reference TRBV9 and TRBJ2-1, is as follows: DSGVTQTPKHLITATGQRVTLRCSPRSGDLSVYWYQQSLDQGLQFLIQYYNGEERAKGNILERFSAQQFPDLHSELNLSSLELGDSALYFCASSVAGAGGTNEQFFGPGTRLTVL.

The chain links TRBV7-2 to TRBJ2-5; 9 nucleotides line up with TRBD1. The J segment lost 4 bases and the V segment lost 4 bases, leaving 10 bases of the junction unmatched. CDR1 and CDR2 from the germline V gene are SGHTA and FQGNSA. The CDR3 spans 16 residues. The CDR3 sequence is CASSSGPMTGGETQYF. The CDR3 coding sequence is TGTGCCAGCAGCTCCGGACCGATGACAGGGGGAGAGACCCAGTACTTC. The entire variable domain, with the rest obtained from reference TRBV7-2 and TRBJ2-5, is as follows: GAGVSQSPSNKVTEKGKDVELRCDPISGHTALYWYRQSLGQGLEFLIYFQGNSAPDKSGLPSDRFSAERTGGSVSTLTIQRTQQEDSAVYLCASSSGPMTGGETQYFGPGTRLLVL.

As to this clone: In the same sample, other DNA sequences code for this CDR3. The chain uses TRBV5-1 and TRBJ2-7; perhaps TRBD2 as D (6 bases). The germline V and J ends were trimmed by 3 bases and 4 bases, with 14 bases remaining between them. There are 14 residues in the CDR3. The germline V gene has CDR1 SGHRS and CDR2 YFSETQ. The CDR3 DNA follows: TGCGCCAGCAGCTCTAGCGTAACCTCATACGAGCAGTACTTC. It encodes CASSSSVTSYEQYF.

Regarding this clone: This sample also contains other DNA sequences that code for the same CDR3. The chain recombines TRBV4-3 with TRBJ2-7, with TRBD2 as a possible D gene (6 bases). The CDR3 sequence is 14 residues long. CDR1 is LGHNA and CDR2 is YSLEER in the germline V gene. Trimming pared 0 bases from V and 2 bases from J, leaving 8 bases between. The CDR3 reads CASSQEGGAYEQYF. The CDR3, as DNA: TGCGCCAGCAGCCAAGAGGGGGGAGCCTACGAGCAGTACTTC.

This clone was seen more than once but under ten times. V usage is TRBV5-6 and J usage is TRBJ1-2, with D possibly TRBD1 on 5 matching bases. The CDR3 consists of 15 residues. CDR1 and CDR2 (germline): SGHDT, YYEEEE. Trimming took off 2 bases at V and 1 base at J, with 12 bases between the two ends. In nucleotides, the CDR3 is TGTGCCAGCAGCTTCCGGGGCAGCATTAACTATGGCTACACCTTC. Its protein product is CASSFRGSINYGYTF.

The sample holds a few counts of this clone. J is TRBJ2-7 and V is TRBV28; possibly TRBD2 for D (5 bases). Between the trimmed V and J ends, which lost 6 bases and 6 bases, there was a span of 12 bases. Germline V gives CDR1 MDHEN, CDR2 SYDVKM. There are 12 residues in the CDR3. The CDR3 DNA follows: TGTGCCAGCAGAGTTTCTGGAGGCGAGCAGTACTTC. Encoded protein: CASRVSGGEQYF.

The rearrangement uses TRBV15 and TRBJ2-7; possibly TRBD1 for D (6 bases). CDR1 and CDR2 (germline): LNHNV, YYDKDF (reference sequence). The CDR3 has 15 residues. Trimming pared 2 bases from V and 2 bases from J, leaving 13 bases between. For the CDR3, the DNA is TGTGCCACCAGCAGACCATCGCAGGGGACCTACGAGCAGTACTTC. Its translation: CATSRPSQGTYEQYF.

This chain connects TRBV15 to TRBJ2-3; no definite D call. CDR1 is LNHNV, CDR2 YYDKDF, per germline (reference sequence). The CDR3 spans 12 residues. V was trimmed by 1 base and J by 5 bases, leaving 4 bases between them. CDR3 in amino acids: CATSRVRDTQYF. CDR3 in DNA: TGTGCCACCAGCAGAGTACGAGATACGCAGTATTTT.

The CDR3 DNA reads as TGTGCCAGCAGCCCACAGGGGGCTGGCGAGCAGTACTTC. This codes for CASSPQGAGEQYF. The chain couples TRBV7-2 to TRBJ2-7; 9 nucleotides line up with TRBD1. J was trimmed by 6 bases and V by 5 bases; bases with no gene match: 5. The CDR3 is 13 amino acids. The V gene's germline CDR1 is SGHTA and CDR2 FQGNSA.

This clone was seen only once. The chain has TRBV7-9 and TRBJ2-2; TRBD1 is a possible D gene (5 bases). V was pared by 6 bases and J by 0 bases, with 11 bases between. Germline V gene data show CDR1 as SEHNR and CDR2 as FQNEAQ (reference sequence). This CDR3 is built from 15 residues. CDR3 region: CASRWGAANTGELFF. DNA of the CDR3: TGTGCCAGCAGGTGGGGCGCGGCGAACACCGGGGAGCTGTTTTTT.

A few counts support this clone. CDR3 in amino acids: CASSYLHRVDYEQYF. The CDR3 DNA sequence: TGTGCCAGCAGTTACTTACACCGGGTTGATTACGAGCAGTACTTC. This rearrangement joins TRBV6-5 to TRBJ2-7; D uncertain. Trimming removed 1 base at V and 4 bases at J, with 14 bases between. From germline, CDR1 is MNHEY and CDR2 SVGAGI. The CDR3 consists of 15 residues.

This clone was picked up a small number of times. The V gene is TRBV5-6, the J gene TRBJ2-3; 7 bases are shared with TRBD2. The length of the CDR3 is 15 residues. Germline V gene sequence: CDR1 SGHDT, CDR2 YYEEEE. Losses at the gene ends were 3 bases for V and 5 bases for J; bases not matched to a gene: 9. DNA for the CDR3: TGTGCCAGCAGCTCGAGCGGGAAGCGGATAGATACGCAGTATTTT. Residues: CASSSSGKRIDTQYF.

This clone has just a few counts. The chain uses TRBV7-2 and TRBJ2-1; D may correspond to TRBD1 or TRBD2 (6 bases each). The CDR3 is 14 amino acids. V dropped 8 bases and J dropped 9 bases, with 20 bases sitting between them. The germline V gene encodes CDR1 SGHTA and CDR2 FQGNSA. The CDR3 loop is CASRPGAARAEQFF. In nucleotides, the CDR3 is TGTGCCAGCCGACCGGGGGCCGCGAGGGCTGAGCAGTTCTTC. The full variable domain, completed using reference TRBV7-2 and TRBJ2-1, is GAGVSQSPSNKVTEKGKDVELRCDPISGHTALYWYRQSLGQGLEFLIYFQGNSAPDKSGLPSDRFSAERTGGSVSTLTIQRTQQEDSAVYLCASRPGAARAEQFFGPGTRLTVL.

This clone was seen a handful of times. The chain uses TRBV25-1 and TRBJ1-4; tentative D call: TRBD1 (5 bases). Germline lookup yields CDR1 MGHDK and CDR2 SYGVNS. V dropped 3 bases and J dropped 3 bases, with 11 bases sitting between them. The CDR3 is made up of 15 amino acids. The CDR3 DNA reads as TGTGCCAGCAGTGATCTGGGGGTACCTAATGAAAAACTGTTTTTT. It is translated as CASSDLGVPNEKLFF.

The chain joins TRBV27 to TRBJ1-2; D may be TRBD1 (6 bases). V lost 6 bases and J lost 0, with 8 bases in between. The CDR3 is made up of 13 amino acids. Germline CDR1 reads MNHEY; CDR2 reads SMNVEV (reference sequence). DNA of the CDR3: TGTGCCAGCAGCCGGACAGCTAACTATGGCTACACCTTC. Translated, it gives CASSRTANYGYTF.

This chain connects TRBV10-1 to TRBJ2-3; possible D gene TRBD1, 5 bases. Germline V gene sequence: CDR1 WNHNN, CDR2 SYGVQD (reference sequence). CDR3 size: 13 residues. V was clipped by 3 bases and J by 4 bases, with 8 bases between them. CDR3 sequence: CASSDLGADTQYF. The CDR3 DNA reads as TGCGCCAGCAGTGATCTAGGGGCAGATACGCAGTATTTT.

J is TRBJ2-1 and V is TRBV18; TRBD2 matches at 8 bases. V was clipped by 2 bases and J by 10 bases; unmatched bases: 4. The CDR3 has 13 amino acids. The germline CDR1 and CDR2 sequences are KGHSH and LQKENI. The CDR3 coding sequence is TGTGCCAGCTCACCATCGGGAGGGGTGGAGCAGTTCTTC. Amino acid sequence: CASSPSGGVEQFF.